The 5 T cell receptor beta chains below all came from one sample that was sequenced in a study of cytomegalovirus exposure and HLA in healthy donors. Researchers ran the PCR with 60 Vbeta and 13 Jbeta primers. Measured with immunoSEQ multiplex PCR; TCRdb has only the in-frame clones, and not every one. The sample comprises around 130,000 clones, 84% of which are singletons, and 2.5% to 3.5% rests with the top ten. The sample comprised PBMCs. These receptors all stem from a woman aged 18 to 35 in good health and CMV-seropositive.

This clone was seen a few times. The chain couples TRBV11-2 to TRBJ2-2; 7 bases line up with TRBD2. The CDR3 covers 15 residues. V shed 2 bases, J shed 8 bases, and the junction held 8 bases outside the gene matches. CDR1 is SGHAT and CDR2 is FQNNGV in the germline V gene. CDR3 coding DNA: TGTGCCAGCAGCTTATCAGGCCGGGGGGTAGGGGAGCTGTTTTTT. Encoded protein: CASSLSGRGVGELFF.

This chain links TRBV7-3 with TRBJ2-1, with D perhaps matching TRBD1 (6 bases). CDR3 length: 16 residues. The V gene's germline CDR1 is SGHTA and CDR2 FQGTGA. The V end was cut by 0 bases, the J end by 4 bases, with 13 bases between. CDR3 bases: TGTGCCAGCAGCTTAACGGGGGCTAGCCCGTACAATGAGCAGTTCTTC. It codes for CASSLTGASPYNEQFF.

The rearrangement joins TRBV7-2 to TRBJ1-4, with 7 bases lining up with TRBD1. CDR1 SGHTA and CDR2 FQGNSA come from the germline V gene. With 6 bases clipped from V and 0 bases from J, the junction kept 7 bases outside the gene matches. This CDR3 has 16 amino acids. The CDR3 DNA reads TGTGCCAGCAGTTTTACAGGGGTATCAACTAATGAAAAACTGTTTTTT. Its translation: CASSFTGVSTNEKLFF.

This clone is a singleton in its sample. The V gene is TRBV27, the J gene TRBJ2-7; 8 nucleotides agree with TRBD1. This CDR3 has 16 residues. The ends lost 4 bases at V and 3 bases at J; junction bases unmatched: 11. CDR1 and CDR2 from the germline V gene are MNHEY and SMNVEV (reference sequence). This CDR3 reads CASSSALGQGIYEQYF. The CDR3, as DNA: TGTGCCAGCAGTTCCGCCCTCGGACAGGGTATCTACGAGCAGTACTTC.

This clone is a singleton in its sample. The rearrangement uses TRBV27 and TRBJ2-3, with D possibly TRBD2 on 6 matching bases. The germline V and J ends were trimmed by 5 bases and 4 bases, with 19 bases remaining between them. CDR1 is MNHEY and CDR2 is SMNVEV in the germline V gene (reference sequence). The CDR3 contains 16 residues. CDR3 residues: CASSTSVGGNADTQYF. CDR3 coding DNA: TGTGCCAGCAGTACATCTGTGGGGGGAAACGCAGATACGCAGTATTTT.